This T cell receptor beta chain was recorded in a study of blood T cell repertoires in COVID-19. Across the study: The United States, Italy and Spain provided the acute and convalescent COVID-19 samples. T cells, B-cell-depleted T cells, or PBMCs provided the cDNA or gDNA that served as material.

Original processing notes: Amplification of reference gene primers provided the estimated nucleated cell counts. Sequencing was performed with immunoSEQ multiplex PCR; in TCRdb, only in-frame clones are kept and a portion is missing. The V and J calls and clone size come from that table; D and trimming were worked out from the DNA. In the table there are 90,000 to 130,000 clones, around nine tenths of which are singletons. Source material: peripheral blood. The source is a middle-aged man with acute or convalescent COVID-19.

The chain's CDR3 is CGTGGPYNEQFF. Here the CDR3 DNA reads TGTGGGACGGGAGGGCCGTACAATGAGCAGTTCTTC. The V gene is TRBV3-1 (or the pseudogene TRBV3-2), the J gene TRBJ2-1, with 8 nucleotides matching TRBD2. Germline assignment: CDR1 LGHDT and CDR2 YNNKEL (reference sequence). The CDR3 spans 12 residues.